The sequence of this T cell receptor (beta chain) was determined in a study of siplizumab effects on memory and regulatory T cells. Study outcomes and limitations: On average, roughly 70% of mappable alloreactive CD4+ clones were Treg-derived under siplizumab, against about 30% in controls.

In the case of this clone: As yet, its antigen is unknown.

The table came from immunoSEQ multiplex PCR; TCRdb's copy has only in-frame clones and leaves some out. The sample shows about 100,000 clones, around 90% of them seen only once. The CDR3 contains 14 residues. Germline V CDR1 and CDR2: ENHRY, SYGVKD. Trimming pared 5 bases from V and 5 bases from J, leaving 13 bases between. This clonotype originated in a human donor in good health. Some clones in this sample may be carry-over from other donors' samples. The sample was CD4+ T cells sorted from blood. The J gene is TRBJ2-1, the V gene TRBV10-3; the D gene is possibly TRBD1 (7 bases). CDR3 nucleotides: TGTGCCATCAGTCAGGGACAGCGGGACAATGAGCAGTTCTTC. It codes for CAISQGQRDNEQFF.